Below are 31 T cell receptor beta chains sequenced from a single sample in a study of T cells in Graves' hyperthyroidism and ophthalmopathy. RNA transcripts served as the template for amplifying TCR beta CDR3 regions. First-round RT-PCR of the TCR CDR3 relied on the HTBI primer set. TCRdb passed the multiplex PCR reads through MiXCR, listing each CDR3 protein once. Of hundreds of thousands of distinct CDR3 sequences listed, approximately 44% were seen once; the top ten hold just under 8.5%. Sequencing was carried out using peripheral blood or thyroid tissue (not recorded which). The receptors originated from a woman aged 18-29 years with Graves' hyperthyroidism.

The genes are TRBV2 and TRBJ2-7; 10 positions agree with TRBD2. J gave up 6 bases and V 5 bases, and 7 bases lay outside the gene matches. CDR1 and CDR2 (germline): SNHLY, FYNNEI. The CDR3 contains 14 residues. DNA of the CDR3: TGTGCCAGCAGTAGGGCTAGCGGGAGTGGCGAGCAGTACTTC. Translated: CASSRASGSGEQYF.

CDR3 amino acids: CASSEWKGTGYEQYF. Here the CDR3 DNA reads TGTGCCAGCAGTGAATGGAAGGGTACAGGCTACGAGCAGTACTTC. The V gene is TRBV7-2, the J gene TRBJ2-7; possible D gene TRBD1, 5 bases. With 6 bases removed from V and 3 bases from J, the gap between germline ends came to 18 bases. Per the germline V gene, CDR1 is SGHTA and CDR2 is FQGNSA. This CDR3 region has 15 residues. Based on the CDR3 plus reference TRBV7-2 and TRBJ2-7, the full variable domain is GAGVSQSPSNKVTEKGKDVELRCDPISGHTALYWYRQSLGQGLEFLIYFQGNSAPDKSGLPSDRFSAERTGGSVSTLTIQRTQQEDSAVYLCASSEWKGTGYEQYFGPGTRLTVT.

The chain links TRBV2 to TRBJ1-4; D perhaps matches TRBD1 (5 bases). The CDR3 contains 14 residues. The germline gives CDR1 SNHLY, CDR2 FYNNEI. Trimming pared 7 bases from V and 8 bases from J, leaving 17 bases between. CDR3 bases: TGTGCCAGCACTCCGGACGGGGGAAAGGAAAAACTGTTTTTT. As protein: CASTPDGGKEKLFF.

This clonotype was recorded a few times. The V gene is TRBV19, the J gene TRBJ1-5; 8 bases are a match to TRBD1. The junction had 8 bases not matched to a gene; V was cut back by 4 bases and J by 6 bases. Germline CDR1 LNHDA, CDR2 SQIVND (reference sequence). The CDR3 contains 15 residues. CDR3 nucleotides: TGTGCCAGTAGTACTGACAGGGGTCAGGGTCAGCCCCAGCATTTT. Amino acids: CASSTDRGQGQPQHF.

The rearrangement joins TRBV6-5 to TRBJ2-7, with D possibly TRBD2 on 6 matching bases. The germline V gene encodes CDR1 MNHEY and CDR2 SVGAGI. CDR3 size: 16 residues. Between the trimmed V and J ends, which lost 2 bases and 5 bases, there was a span of 19 bases. CDR3 amino acids: CASSYGAGRLNNEQYF. The CDR3 region has the DNA TGTGCCAGCAGTTACGGTGCGGGGCGTTTAAACAACGAGCAGTACTTC.

The rearrangement uses TRBV5-1 and TRBJ2-7; 7 nucleotides match TRBD2. Trimming removed 4 bases from V and 5 bases from J; junction bases left unmatched: 12. Germline lookup yields CDR1 SGHRS and CDR2 YFSETQ. The CDR3 runs 15 residues. CDR3 amino acids: CASSVGWAGVHEQYF. CDR3 DNA: TGCGCCAGCAGCGTCGGGTGGGCGGGGGTCCACGAGCAGTACTTC. Filled out from reference TRBV5-1 and TRBJ2-7, the complete variable domain reads KAGVTQTPRYLIKTRGQQVTLSCSPISGHRSVSWYQQTPGQGLQFLFEYFSETQRNKGNFPGRFSGRQFSNSRSEMNVSTLELGDSALYLCASSVGWAGVHEQYFGPGTRLTVT.

Within the sample, this clonotype is medium-sized. The chain links TRBV2 to TRBJ1-2; TRBD1 is a possible D gene (6 bases). Trimming cost V 0 bases and J 8 bases, with 16 bases left between them. CDR3 length: 15 residues. Germline V lookup: CDR1 SNHLY, CDR2 FYNNEI. CDR3 nucleotide sequence: TGTGCCAGCAGTGAAGCGGGGCTCGGGGGGCTCGGCTACACCTTC. Protein: CASSEAGLGGLGYTF.

The chain is built from TRBV20-1 and TRBJ2-5; D not certain. CDR3 length: 14 amino acids. Per the germline V gene, CDR1 is DFQATT and CDR2 is SNEGSKA (reference sequence). The ends were cut back, 1 base at V and 4 bases at J, with 13 bases in the middle. The CDR3 DNA reads TGCAGTGCTAGAGCTGGCAGCCTCTTAGAGACCCAGTACTTC. Amino acid sequence: CSARAGSLLETQYF.

The CDR3, as DNA: TGTGCCAGCAGCATTGACCCCCGGGGGACTGAAGCTTTCTTT. Protein: CASSIDPRGTEAFF. The rearrangement joins TRBV7-9 to TRBJ1-1; tentatively, D is TRBD1 (5 bases). The CDR3 spans 14 residues. Trimming removed 5 bases from V and 5 bases from J, with 15 bases in between. The V gene's germline CDR1 is SEHNR and CDR2 FQNEAQ (reference sequence).

Points on this clonotype: At one boundary the junction diverges from the germline segment, which might be a read error. This chain uses TRBV25-1 with TRBJ1-2, with TRBD1 as a possible D gene (5 bases). The germline V gene has CDR1 MGHDK and CDR2 SYGVNS. The CDR3 runs to 11 residues. CDR3 loop: CTSSEGEGHTF. As DNA, the CDR3 is TGTACCAGCAGTGAAGGGGAAGGCCACACCTTC.

The J gene is TRBJ1-6, the V gene TRBV2; D uncertain. Trimming shortened V by 3 bases and J by 9 bases, and 9 bases separated the two germline ends. The CDR3 sequence is 13 residues long. Germline V CDR1 and CDR2: SNHLY, FYNNEI. CDR3 bases: TGTGCCAGCAGTGAGGACGGCCCTTCACCCCTCCACTTT. Its protein is CASSEDGPSPLHF. Full variable domain (remainder filled in from reference TRBV2 and TRBJ1-6): EPEVTQTPSHQVTQMGQEVILRCVPISNHLYFYWYRQILGQKVEFLVSFYNNEISEKSEIFDDQFSVERPDGSNFTLKIRSTKLEDSAMYFCASSEDGPSPLHFGNGTRLTVT.

V usage is TRBV7-9 and J usage is TRBJ1-4; 8 bases align to TRBD1. The germline CDR1 and CDR2 sequences are SEHNR and FQNEAQ (reference sequence). The V and J ends lost 4 bases and 11 bases, in that order; junction bases with no gene match: 9. There are 14 residues in the CDR3. CDR3 in amino acids: CASSSQDREGKLFF. CDR3 DNA sequence: TGTGCCAGCAGCTCACAGGACAGGGAGGGGAAACTGTTTTTT.

This clonotype was observed a few times. V gene TRBV20-1 combines with J gene TRBJ2-7, with 8 bases aligning to TRBD2. CDR3 length equals 14 residues. V was clipped by 3 bases and J by 4 bases; unmatched bases: 8. CDR1 DFQATT and CDR2 SNEGSKA come from the germline V gene (reference sequence). CDR3 sequence reads: CSASSLAGGYEQYF. The CDR3 coding sequence is TGCAGTGCTAGTTCTCTAGCGGGTGGTTACGAGCAGTACTTC.

The chain recombines TRBV29-1 with TRBJ1-1; weak D call: TRBD1 (5 bases). The germline V gene encodes CDR1 SQVTM and CDR2 ANQGSEA. V gave up 5 bases and J gave up 3 bases, with 16 bases separating them. The CDR3 runs 14 residues. The CDR3 here is CSVNTRGIDTEAFF. The DNA for the CDR3 is TGCAGCGTTAACACCCGGGGCATTGACACTGAAGCTTTCTTT. The whole variable domain, filled in from reference TRBV29-1 and TRBJ1-1, reads SAVISQKPSRDICQRGTSLTIQCQVDSQVTMMFWYRQQPGQSLTLIATANQGSEATYESGFVIDKFPISRPNLTFSTLTVSNMSPEDSSIYLCSVNTRGIDTEAFFGQGTRLTVV.

The CDR3 region is CASARGEYEQYF. The CDR3 region has the DNA TGTGCCAGCGCTAGAGGCGAATACGAGCAGTACTTC. The J gene is TRBJ2-7, the V gene TRBV2; D not resolved. CDR3 length: 12 amino acids. In germline, CDR1 is SNHLY, CDR2 FYNNEI. V was shortened by 8 bases and J by 4 bases, with 12 bases between the two germline ends.

This clonotype was detected many times. The chain recombines TRBV6-6 with TRBJ1-2, with D uncertain. This CDR3 has 11 amino acids. The V and J ends lost 5 bases and 8 bases respectively, with 9 bases between them. Germline V gene data show CDR1 as MNHNY and CDR2 as SVGAGI (reference sequence). CDR3 nucleotides: TGTGCCAGCAGTGAAAGGATGGGCTACACCTTC. It translates to CASSERMGYTF.

The genes are TRBV21-1 and TRBJ2-2. TRBV21-1 is a pseudogene locus. The CDR3 spans 12 residues. The CDR3 sequence is CASSKGDGELFF. In DNA, the CDR3 is TGTGCCAGCAGCAAAGGGGACGGGGAGCTGTTTTTT.

V usage is TRBV7-9 and J usage is TRBJ2-7, with TRBD1 matching over 9 bases. The ends lost 1 base at V and 5 bases at J; junction bases unmatched: 3. The CDR3 covers 14 residues. The germline V gene has CDR1 SEHNR and CDR2 FQNEAQ (reference sequence). The CDR3 reads CASSLDTGGNEQYF. CDR3 DNA sequence: TGTGCCAGCAGCTTAGATACAGGGGGCAACGAGCAGTACTTC.

This clonotype was recorded a few times. A read error is possible here, since a much larger clone lies one base away. The chain combines TRBV10-3 with TRBJ2-5; 11 nucleotides line up with TRBD2. From germline, CDR1 is ENHRY and CDR2 SYGVKD. CDR3 size: 14 residues. This CDR3 is CASSSGLAEEAQYF. The CDR3 DNA sequence: TGTGCCAGCAGTTCGGGACTAGCGGAAGAGGCCCAGTACTTC.

This clonotype has more than one count but fewer than ten. V is TRBV5-1 and J is TRBJ2-7, with 10 nucleotides matching TRBD2. Trimming took 1 base from V and 7 from J; bases not matched to a gene: 5. CDR1 SGHRS and CDR2 YFSETQ come from the germline V gene. The CDR3 has 14 amino acids. Here the CDR3 DNA reads TGCGCCAGCAGCTTGCTTACTAGCGGGACTGAGCAGTACTTC. The encoded protein is CASSLLTSGTEQYF.

V and J are TRBV29-1 and TRBJ1-5; 9 bases are a match to TRBD1. This CDR3 has 14 residues. Germline V gene lookup returns CDR1 SQVTM and CDR2 ANQGSEA. CDR3 sequence: CRTPGQGPNQPQHF. The CDR3 region has the DNA TGCAGGACGCCGGGACAGGGACCTAATCAGCCCCAGCATTTT.

This clonotype was seen ten or more times. V usage is TRBV7-2 and J usage is TRBJ1-2; no clear D gene. V lost 1 base and J lost 4, with 13 bases in between. The V gene's germline CDR1 is SGHTA and CDR2 FQGNSA. This CDR3 has 15 residues. The DNA of the CDR3 is TGTGCCAGCAGCTTAGGAGTGGAGGTCCGCTATGGCTACACCTTC. This codes for CASSLGVEVRYGYTF.

The chain uses TRBV7-9 and TRBJ1-4, with D possibly TRBD1 on 6 matching bases. CDR3 length: 13 residues. CDR1 is SEHNR and CDR2 is FQNEAQ in the germline V gene (reference sequence). V lost 11 bases to trimming and J lost 3 bases, with 13 bases between them. CDR3 DNA: TGTGCCTGCCGGGGGGCGCCTAATGAAAAACTGTTTTTT. It specifies CACRGAPNEKLFF.

This clonotype has at least ten counts. The chain combines TRBV29-1 with TRBJ2-5; 8 nucleotides match TRBD2. The CDR3 is 13 amino acids. V trimming: 3 bases; J trimming: 4 bases; junction bases outside the gene matches: 4. Germline assignment: CDR1 SQVTM and CDR2 ANQGSEA. CDR3 sequence reads: CSVETSEGETQYF. CDR3 in DNA: TGCAGCGTTGAGACTAGCGAGGGAGAGACCCAGTACTTC.

In its sample, this clonotype was seen a few times. The chain recombines TRBV5-1 with TRBJ1-1, with TRBD1 identical over 7 bases. CDR1 and CDR2 (germline): SGHRS, YFSETQ. V gave up 4 bases and J gave up 2 bases; unmatched junction bases: 8. The CDR3 is 15 amino acids. CDR3 coding DNA: TGCGCCAGCAGCCTACGACAGGGTCGTAACACTGAAGCTTTCTTT. Residues: CASSLRQGRNTEAFF.

This clonotype was recorded once. The gene calls are TRBV29-1 and TRBJ2-3, with TRBD1 matching over 7 bases. V dropped 5 bases and J dropped 3; count of bases not matched to a gene: 5. Germline V lookup: CDR1 SQVTM, CDR2 ANQGSEA. The CDR3 loop spans 13 amino acids. CDR3 DNA sequence: TGCAGCGTTAGGGACAGTGGGACAGATACGCAGTATTTT. Translating it yields CSVRDSGTDTQYF.

J is TRBJ1-2 and V is TRBV5-8; D unclear. Trimming pared 2 bases from V and 1 base from J, leaving 15 bases between. Germline V gives CDR1 SGHTS, CDR2 YDEGEE. This CDR3 comprises 16 residues. This chain's CDR3 is CASSFMGDGSNYGYTF. The DNA of the CDR3 is TGTGCCAGCAGCTTCATGGGTGACGGCAGTAACTATGGCTACACCTTC.

This clonotype was found many times. This chain joins TRBV12-3 or TRBV12-4 and TRBJ1-1; no firm D call. The CDR3 consists of 13 residues. V lost 2 bases, J lost 3 bases, and 7 bases lay in between. CDR3 sequence reads: CASSLRGYTEAFF. Here the CDR3 DNA reads TGTGCCAGCAGTTTACGGGGATACACTGAAGCTTTCTTT.

This clonotype was found a few times. The chain has TRBV20-1 and TRBJ1-1; D gene ambiguous. The CDR3 is 14 residues long. The V gene lost 4 bases and the J gene lost 1 base, with 13 bases spanning the gap. Germline CDR1 DFQATT, CDR2 SNEGSKA (reference sequence). Written as DNA, the CDR3 is TGCAGTGCTAAGTTGGACGGGAGGAACACTGAAGCTTTCTTT. Translating gives CSAKLDGRNTEAFF.

The chain carries TRBV15 and TRBJ1-6, with TRBD1 as a possible D gene (5 bases). V was pared by 4 bases and J by 7 bases, with 5 bases between. The germline gives CDR1 LNHNV, CDR2 YYDKDF (reference sequence). The CDR3 has 12 amino acids. CDR3 sequence (DNA): TGTGCCACCAGCAAGGGGAATTCACCCCTCCACTTT. The encoded protein is CATSKGNSPLHF.

The chain combines TRBV7-9 with TRBJ1-6, with D maybe TRBD1 (6 bases). V gave up 11 bases and J gave up 0 bases, with 17 bases separating them. Germline CDR1 is SEHNR and CDR2 is FQNEAQ (reference sequence). The CDR3 runs 16 residues. For the CDR3, the DNA is TGTGCCTGGACCTCAGGGGCCAGCTCCTATAATTCACCCCTCCACTTT. This gives the protein CAWTSGASSYNSPLHF. Combining the CDR3 with reference TRBV7-9 and TRBJ1-6 gives the whole variable domain DTGVSQNPRHKITKRGQNVTFRCDPISEHNRLYWYRQTLGQGPEFLTYFQNEAQLEKSRLLSDRFSAERPKGSFSTLEIQRTEQGDSAMYLCAWTSGASSYNSPLHFGNGTRLTVT.